This TCR beta chain was recorded in a study of T cell repertoires in cytomegalovirus infection (dated by TCRdb to between 2018 and 2020). Study-wide context: Donor HLA type was relevant to the analysis, as public TCR beta signatures indicated carriage of CMV infection together with the matching HLA type.

This clonotype was picked up a small number of times. The antigen it binds to is not known. Base-call qualities are not available, and no considerably larger clone is one nucleotide away. TCRdb shows the sequencer as Illumina HiSeq 1500. TCRdb reworked the public reads: Q25 trimming with fastp, MiXCR clone assembly, productive beta chains retained. Rows are unified per CDR3 protein, each entry keeping the most common DNA and genes. Across this sample there are just under 550,000 distinct CDR3 sequences, with more than 25% seen only once. The ten largest clones represent roughly 13% of the sample. Paper-wide results and their limitations: The ex vivo response was dominated by HLA-C-restricted CMV-specific TCR beta clonotypes, which also provided the single most frequent clonotype in two of eight donors. In both this cohort and an independent approximately 370-donor cohort, the cumulative frequency of public TCR beta family members distinguished carriers of CMV infection plus the relevant HLA type.

From its cysteine to its phenylalanine, the CDR3 spans 18 amino acids. Of the read, only the CDR3 DNA is kept; its 54 bases are in frame from base 1. Looking up the germline V gene yields CDR1 SGHTA and CDR2 FQGNSA. V is cut back by 2 bases and J by 0 bases, with 12 bases in the junction unmatched. The chain is encoded by TRBV7-2 joined to TRBJ2-5, with 7 bases in between that match TRBD1. This TCR was sampled from a human donor in good health (CMV status not recorded). Some clones in this sample may be carry-over from other donors' samples. Sequenced: PBMCs. The DNA sequence is TGTGCCAGCAGCTTAAGGGGGCGAGGTATCGCGTACCAAGAGACCCAGTACTTC. Its amino acids are CASSLRGRGIAYQETQYF.